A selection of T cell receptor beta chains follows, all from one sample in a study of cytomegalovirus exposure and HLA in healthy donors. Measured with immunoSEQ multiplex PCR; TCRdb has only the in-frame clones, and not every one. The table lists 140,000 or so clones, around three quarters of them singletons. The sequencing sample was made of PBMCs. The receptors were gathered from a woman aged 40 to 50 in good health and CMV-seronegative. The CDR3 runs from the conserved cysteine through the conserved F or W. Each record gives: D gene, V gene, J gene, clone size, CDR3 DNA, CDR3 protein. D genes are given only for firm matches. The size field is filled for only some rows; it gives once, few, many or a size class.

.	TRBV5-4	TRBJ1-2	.	TGTGCCAGCAGCTTGAACATTAACTATGGCTACACCTTC	CASSLNINYGYTF
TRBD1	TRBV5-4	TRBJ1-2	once	TGTGCCAGCAGCTTGAAGACAGGGGGGGACTATGGCTACACCTTC	CASSLKTGGDYGYTF
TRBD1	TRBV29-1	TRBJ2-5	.	TGCAGTCTAGGGGGCGCGGAGACCCAGTACTTC	CSLGGAETQYF
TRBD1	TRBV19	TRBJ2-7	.	TGTGCCAGTAGTATTGGACAGGGTTTCTACGAGCAGTACTTC	CASSIGQGFYEQYF
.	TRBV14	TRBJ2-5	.	TGTGCCAGCAGCCCTTTAGCGGAAGAGACCCAGTACTTC	CASSPLAEETQYF
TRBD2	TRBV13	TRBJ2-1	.	TGTGCCAGCAGCTCCTTGGGTAGCGGGAGGCCCTGGGGGATAAATGAGCAGTTCTTC	CASSSLGSGRPWGINEQFF
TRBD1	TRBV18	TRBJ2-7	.	TGTGCCAGCTCACCACCAGGGACAGGGCGAGATGGCGAGCAGTACTTC	CASSPPGTGRDGEQYF
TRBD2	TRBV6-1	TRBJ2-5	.	TGTGCCAGCAGTGGCTCGGGACTAGCGGAGATACTTGCCGGTAGAGAGACCCAGTACTTC	CASSGSGLAEILAGRETQYF
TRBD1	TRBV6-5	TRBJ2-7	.	TGTGCCAGTCCTCCAAAGGGACAGACTTACGAGCAGTACTTC	CASPPKGQTYEQYF
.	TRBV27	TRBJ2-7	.	TGTGCCAGCAGTTTTGATGCCAGCGGTAACTCCTACGAGCAGTACTTC	CASSFDASGNSYEQYF
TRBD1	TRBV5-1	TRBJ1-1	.	TGCGCCAGCAGCTATAGGACAGGCATCACTGAAGCTTTCTTT	CASSYRTGITEAFF
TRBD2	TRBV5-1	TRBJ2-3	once	TGCGCCAGCAGCTTGGCCGGGGTCGGGGGGTTTAGCACAGATACGCAGTATTTT	CASSLAGVGGFSTDTQYF
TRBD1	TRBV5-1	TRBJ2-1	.	TGCGCCAGCAGCGGGACAGTAGCCTACAATGAGCAGTTCTTC	CASSGTVAYNEQFF
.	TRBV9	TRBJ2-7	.	TGTGCCAGCAGCGGGGGGGAGATCTCCTACGAGCAGTACTTC	CASSGGEISYEQYF
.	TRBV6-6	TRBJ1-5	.	TGTGCCAGCAGTACAACAGGGTGGTATCAGCCCCAGCATTTT	CASSTTGWYQPQHF
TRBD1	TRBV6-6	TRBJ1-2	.	TGTGCCAGCAGCAACCAGGGGGCGCACGGCTACACCTTC	CASSNQGAHGYTF
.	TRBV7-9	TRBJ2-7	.	TGTGCCAGCAGCCCCGGCTACGAGCAGTACTTC	CASSPGYEQYF
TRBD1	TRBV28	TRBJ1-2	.	TGTGCCAGCCGGGGACAGGGGGACGAGGGCTACACCTTC	CASRGQGDEGYTF
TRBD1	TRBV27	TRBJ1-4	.	TGTGCCAGCAGTTTAAGACAGGGGTATAATGAAAAACTGTTTTTT	CASSLRQGYNEKLFF
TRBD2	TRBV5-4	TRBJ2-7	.	TGTGCCAGCAGCTTCCCGCTAGCGGGAGAGTACGAGCAGTACTTC	CASSFPLAGEYEQYF
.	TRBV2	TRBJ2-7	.	TGTGCCAGCAGTGTAGGGGTTGAGCAGTACTTC	CASSVGVEQYF
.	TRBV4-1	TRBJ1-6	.	TGCGCCAGCAGCCAACCCGGACAGACTTATAATTCACCCCTCCACTTT	CASSQPGQTYNSPLHF
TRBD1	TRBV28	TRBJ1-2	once	TGTGCCAGCAGTTTAGGGGGCCAGGGGGTTCGCTACACCTTC	CASSLGGQGVRYTF
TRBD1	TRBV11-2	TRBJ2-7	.	TGTGCCAGCAGACCCCCGGGACAGGGCGGCTCCTACGAGCAGTACTTC	CASRPPGQGGSYEQYF
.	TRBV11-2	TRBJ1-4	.	TGTGCCAGCAGCTTCGAACCAAACTCGTCCGAAAAACTGTTTTTT	CASSFEPNSSEKLFF
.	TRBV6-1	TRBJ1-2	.	TGTGCCAGCGGGAGAGACGAATCACTTTATGGCTACACCTTC	CASGRDESLYGYTF
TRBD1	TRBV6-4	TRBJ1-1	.	TGTGCCAGCGGTGACTCGGACAGGGGGACTGAAGCTTTCTTT	CASGDSDRGTEAFF
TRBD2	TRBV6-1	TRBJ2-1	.	TGTGCCAGCAGTGGGGCAGGGGTTTTTAGCGGGAGCTCCTACAATGAGCAGTTCTTC	CASSGAGVFSGSSYNEQFF
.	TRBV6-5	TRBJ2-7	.	TGTGCCAGCAGGTCCGCTCTACAGAATTACGAGCAGTACTTC	CASRSALQNYEQYF
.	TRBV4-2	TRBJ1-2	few	TGTGCCAGCAGCCAAGATCGGTATGGCTACACCTTC	CASSQDRYGYTF
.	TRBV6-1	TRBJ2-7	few	TGTGCCAGCAGTGCCCCACAGGGACGGGGCTCCTACGAGCAGTACTTC	CASSAPQGRGSYEQYF
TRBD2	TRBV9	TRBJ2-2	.	TGTGCCAGCAGCGCCGGGACTAGCGGGGGCCAGAACACCGGGGAGCTGTTTTTT	CASSAGTSGGQNTGELFF
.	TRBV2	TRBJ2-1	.	TGTGCCAGCACCAGAACCGTGGGGCGAACTGAGCAGTTCTTC	CASTRTVGRTEQFF
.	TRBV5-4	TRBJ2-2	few	TGTGCCAGCAGCTTGGCCGTCGGGAACACCGGGGAGCTGTTTTTT	CASSLAVGNTGELFF
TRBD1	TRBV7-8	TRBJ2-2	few	TGTGCCAGCAGCTCGACAGGGTCGGGCCGGAACGGGGAGCTGTTTTTT	CASSSTGSGRNGELFF
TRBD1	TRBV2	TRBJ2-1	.	TGTGCCAGCAGTCGGACAGGGGACTCCTACAATGAGCAGTTCTTC	CASSRTGDSYNEQFF
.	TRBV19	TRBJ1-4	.	TGTGCCAGTAGAGTAGGACTTAATGAAAAACTGTTTTTT	CASRVGLNEKLFF
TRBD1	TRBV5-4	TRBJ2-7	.	TGTGCCAGCAGCTTCTCACGGACAGGAGACTACGAGCAGTACTTC	CASSFSRTGDYEQYF
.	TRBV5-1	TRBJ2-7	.	TGCGCCAGCAGCTTCGGACAGAACTCCTACGAGCAGTACTTC	CASSFGQNSYEQYF
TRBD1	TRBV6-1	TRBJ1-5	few	TGTGCCAGCAGTGGGGGGACAGGGTATTATAGCAATCAGCCCCAGCATTTT	CASSGGTGYYSNQPQHF
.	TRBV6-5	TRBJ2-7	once	TGTGCCAGCATGGGGCAGAGGAGCTCCTACGAGCAGTACTTC	CASMGQRSSYEQYF
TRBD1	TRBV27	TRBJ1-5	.	TGTGCCAGCAGTCTCGGACAGGTCAGCCAGCCCCAGCATTTT	CASSLGQVSQPQHF
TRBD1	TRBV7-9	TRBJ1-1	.	TGTGCCAGCAGCTTAGTGGGCCTTGACAGGGGAGCTTTCTTT	CASSLVGLDRGAFF
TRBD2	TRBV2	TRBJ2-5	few	TGTGCCAGCAGTGGTCGGGGGGGAGAGACCCAGTACTTC	CASSGRGGETQYF
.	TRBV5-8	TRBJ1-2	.	TGTGCCAGCACCTCCATTTCCAGGTTGGAGGACACCTTC	CASTSISRLEDTF
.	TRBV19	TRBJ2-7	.	TGTGCCAGTAGTCTCCAGATAGACTCCTATCCCTACGAGCAGTACTTC	CASSLQIDSYPYEQYF
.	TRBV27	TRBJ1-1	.	TGTGCCAGCAGTTACAAACCGAACACTGAAGCTTTCTTT	CASSYKPNTEAFF
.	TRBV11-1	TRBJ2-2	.	TGTGCCAGCAGCTTAGGAAGACAGTCCGGGGAGCTGTTTTTT	CASSLGRQSGELFF
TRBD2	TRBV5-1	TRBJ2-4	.	TGCGCCAGCAGTCTTCGGGGGGTAGCCAAAAACATTCAGTACTTC	CASSLRGVAKNIQYF
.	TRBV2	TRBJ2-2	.	TGTGCCAGCAGAATTTCTCCAGGGAACACCGGGGAGCTGTTTTTT	CASRISPGNTGELFF
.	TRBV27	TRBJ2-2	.	TGTGCCAGCAGTCCGACGGGGTTTGCCGGGGAGCTGTTTTTT	CASSPTGFAGELFF
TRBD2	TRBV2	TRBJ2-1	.	TGTGCCAGCAACAGCGGACTAGCGGGAGGGCCATCCTACAATGAGCAGTTCTTC	CASNSGLAGGPSYNEQFF
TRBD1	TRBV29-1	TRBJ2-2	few	TGCAGCGTTCGACCGGGACAGGGTTATACCGGGGAGCTGTTTTTT	CSVRPGQGYTGELFF
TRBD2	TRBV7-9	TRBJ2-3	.	TGTGCCAGCGGTCCCCCAGCGGGGGGCACAGATACGCAGTATTTT	CASGPPAGGTDTQYF
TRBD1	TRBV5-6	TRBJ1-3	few	TGTGCCAGCAGCGACGGAGGACAGGGGGTAGGGTTATCTGGAAACACCATATATTTT	CASSDGGQGVGLSGNTIYF
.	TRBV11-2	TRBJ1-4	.	TGTGCCAGCAGGGCGGCGGAGAAACTGTTTTTT	CASRAAEKLFF
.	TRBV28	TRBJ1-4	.	TGTGCCAGCAGTGTCCAGGGTTGGGAAAAACTGTTTTTT	CASSVQGWEKLFF
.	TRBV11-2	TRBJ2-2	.	TGTGCCAGCAGCCCCCGTAGGCGGCAAAACACCGGGGAGCTGTTTTTT	CASSPRRRQNTGELFF
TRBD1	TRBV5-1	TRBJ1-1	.	TGCGCCAGCAGCCCGGACAGGGGGCGAAGAAACACTGAAGCTTTCTTT	CASSPDRGRRNTEAFF
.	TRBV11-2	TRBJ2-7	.	TGTGCCAGCAGCTTAATCTCTTCCTACGAGCAGTACTTC	CASSLISSYEQYF